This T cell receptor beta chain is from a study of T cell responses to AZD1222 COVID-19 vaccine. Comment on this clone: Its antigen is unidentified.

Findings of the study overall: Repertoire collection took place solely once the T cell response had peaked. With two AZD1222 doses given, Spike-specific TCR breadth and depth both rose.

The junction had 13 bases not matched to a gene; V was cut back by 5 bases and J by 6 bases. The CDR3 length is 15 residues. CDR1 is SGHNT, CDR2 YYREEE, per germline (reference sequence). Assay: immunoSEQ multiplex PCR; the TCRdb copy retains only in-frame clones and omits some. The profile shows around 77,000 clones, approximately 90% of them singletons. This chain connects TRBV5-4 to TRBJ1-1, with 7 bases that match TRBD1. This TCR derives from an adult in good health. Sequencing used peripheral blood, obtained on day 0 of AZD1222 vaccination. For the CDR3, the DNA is TGTGCCAGCAGTCTGGACAGGACGGGATCCTCTGAAGCTTTCTTT. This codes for CASSLDRTGSSEAFF.